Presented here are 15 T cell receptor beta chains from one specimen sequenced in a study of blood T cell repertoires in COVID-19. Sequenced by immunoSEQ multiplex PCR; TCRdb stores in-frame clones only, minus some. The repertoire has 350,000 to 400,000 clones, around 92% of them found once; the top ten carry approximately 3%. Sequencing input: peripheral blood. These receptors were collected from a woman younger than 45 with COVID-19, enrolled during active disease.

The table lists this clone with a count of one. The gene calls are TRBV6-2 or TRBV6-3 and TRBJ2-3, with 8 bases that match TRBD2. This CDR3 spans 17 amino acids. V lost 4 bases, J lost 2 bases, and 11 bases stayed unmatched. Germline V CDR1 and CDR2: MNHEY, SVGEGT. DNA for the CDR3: TGTGCCAGCAGTTCCGGGGTTTTAGCGGGGCACACAGATACGCAGTATTTT. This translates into CASSSGVLAGHTDTQYF.

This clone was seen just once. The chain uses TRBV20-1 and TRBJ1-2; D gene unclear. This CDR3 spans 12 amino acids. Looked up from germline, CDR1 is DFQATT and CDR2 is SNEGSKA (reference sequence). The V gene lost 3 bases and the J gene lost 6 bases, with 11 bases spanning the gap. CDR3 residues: CSASTGADGYTF. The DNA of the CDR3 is TGCAGTGCTAGTACGGGAGCGGATGGCTACACCTTC.

DNA of the CDR3: TGTGCCAGCAGCCAAGACTTTTCGGTTCCCGAAGCTTTCTTT. Amino acids: CASSQDFSVPEAFF. The V gene is TRBV3-1 (or the pseudogene TRBV3-2), the J gene TRBJ1-1; no clear D. V was trimmed by 0 bases and J by 8 bases, leaving 13 bases between them. From germline, CDR1 is LGHDT and CDR2 YNNKEL (reference sequence). This CDR3 contains 14 residues.

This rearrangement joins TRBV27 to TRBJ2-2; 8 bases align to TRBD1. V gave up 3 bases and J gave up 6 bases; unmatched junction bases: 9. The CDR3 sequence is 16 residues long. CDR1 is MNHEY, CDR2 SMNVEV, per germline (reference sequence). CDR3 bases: TGTGCCAGCAGTTTGGGGGGCAGGGGGCCTCCCGGGGAGCTGTTTTTT. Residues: CASSLGGRGPPGELFF.

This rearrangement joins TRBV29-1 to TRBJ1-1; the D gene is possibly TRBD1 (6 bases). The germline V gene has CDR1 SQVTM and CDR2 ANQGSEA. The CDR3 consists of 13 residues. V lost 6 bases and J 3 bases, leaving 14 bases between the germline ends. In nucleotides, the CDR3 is TGCAGCGTCGCACAGGGAGGGGACACTGAAGCTTTCTTT. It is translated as CSVAQGGDTEAFF.

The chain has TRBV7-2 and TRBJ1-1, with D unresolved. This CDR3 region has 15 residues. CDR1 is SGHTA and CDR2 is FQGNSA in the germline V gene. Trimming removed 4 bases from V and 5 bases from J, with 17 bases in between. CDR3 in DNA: TGTGCCAGCAGCTCCCAGACATCAGGAAAAACTGAAGCTTTCTTT. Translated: CASSSQTSGKTEAFF.

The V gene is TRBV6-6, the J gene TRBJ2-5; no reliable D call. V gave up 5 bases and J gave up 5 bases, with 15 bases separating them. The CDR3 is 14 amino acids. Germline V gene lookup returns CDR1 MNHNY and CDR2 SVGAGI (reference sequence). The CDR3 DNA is TGTGCCAGCAGTCCGGTCCCAGCCAGGGAGACCCAGTACTTC. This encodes CASSPVPARETQYF.

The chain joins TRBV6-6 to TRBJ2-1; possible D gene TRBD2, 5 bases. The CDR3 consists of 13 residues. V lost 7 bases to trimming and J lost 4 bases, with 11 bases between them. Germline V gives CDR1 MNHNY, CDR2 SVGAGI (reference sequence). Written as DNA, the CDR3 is TGTGCCAGCAAGCGGCCGGGGTACAATGAGCAGTTCTTC. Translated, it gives CASKRPGYNEQFF.

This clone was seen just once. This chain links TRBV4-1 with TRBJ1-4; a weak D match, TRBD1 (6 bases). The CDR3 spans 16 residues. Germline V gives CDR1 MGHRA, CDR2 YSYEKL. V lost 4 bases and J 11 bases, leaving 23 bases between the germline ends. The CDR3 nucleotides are TGCGCCAGCAGCCGACAACAGGGATCCCCTGAAGGGAAACTGTTTTTT. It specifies CASSRQQGSPEGKLFF.

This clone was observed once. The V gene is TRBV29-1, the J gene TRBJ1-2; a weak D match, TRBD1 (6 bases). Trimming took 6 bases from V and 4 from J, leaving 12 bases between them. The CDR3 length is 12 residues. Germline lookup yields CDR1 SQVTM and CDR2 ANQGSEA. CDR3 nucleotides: TGCAGCGTGCTCAGGGGTGGCTATGGCTACACCTTC. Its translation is CSVLRGGYGYTF.

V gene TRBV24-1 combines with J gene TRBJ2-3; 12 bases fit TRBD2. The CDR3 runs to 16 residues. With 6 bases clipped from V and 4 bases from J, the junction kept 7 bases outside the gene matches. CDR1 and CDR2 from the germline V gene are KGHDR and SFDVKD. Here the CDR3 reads CATSRPSGRGPDTQYF. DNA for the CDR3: TGTGCCACCAGTAGGCCTAGCGGGAGGGGTCCAGATACGCAGTATTTT.

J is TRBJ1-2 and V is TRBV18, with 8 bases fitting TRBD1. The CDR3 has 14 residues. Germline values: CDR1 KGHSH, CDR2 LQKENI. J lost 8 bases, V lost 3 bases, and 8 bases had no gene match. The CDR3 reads CASSPQGARRGYTF. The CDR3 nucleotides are TGTGCCAGCTCACCTCAGGGGGCGCGGAGGGGCTACACCTTC.

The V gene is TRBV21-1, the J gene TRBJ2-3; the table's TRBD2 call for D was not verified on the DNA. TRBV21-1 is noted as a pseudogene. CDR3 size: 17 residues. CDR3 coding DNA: TGTGCCAGCCTCTGGTGTAGCGGGGGGACCCACACAGATACGCAGTATTTT. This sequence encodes CASLWCSGGTHTDTQYF.

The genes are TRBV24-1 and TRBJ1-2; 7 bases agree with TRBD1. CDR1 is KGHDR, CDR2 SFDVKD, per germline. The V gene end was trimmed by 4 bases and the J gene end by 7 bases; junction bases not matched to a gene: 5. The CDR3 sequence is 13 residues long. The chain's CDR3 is CATSDVDRVGYTF. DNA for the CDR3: TGTGCCACCAGTGACGTAGACAGGGTTGGCTACACCTTC.

DNA of the CDR3: TGTGCCAGTAGCCTAGGACAGGGGATGGCTTTCTTT. It codes for CASSLGQGMAFF. The chain employs TRBV19 and TRBJ1-1, with 9 bases matching TRBD1. Per germline, CDR1 LNHDA and CDR2 SQIVND (reference sequence). The CDR3 is 12 amino acids. The junction had 7 bases not matched to a gene; V was cut back by 6 bases and J by 11 bases.